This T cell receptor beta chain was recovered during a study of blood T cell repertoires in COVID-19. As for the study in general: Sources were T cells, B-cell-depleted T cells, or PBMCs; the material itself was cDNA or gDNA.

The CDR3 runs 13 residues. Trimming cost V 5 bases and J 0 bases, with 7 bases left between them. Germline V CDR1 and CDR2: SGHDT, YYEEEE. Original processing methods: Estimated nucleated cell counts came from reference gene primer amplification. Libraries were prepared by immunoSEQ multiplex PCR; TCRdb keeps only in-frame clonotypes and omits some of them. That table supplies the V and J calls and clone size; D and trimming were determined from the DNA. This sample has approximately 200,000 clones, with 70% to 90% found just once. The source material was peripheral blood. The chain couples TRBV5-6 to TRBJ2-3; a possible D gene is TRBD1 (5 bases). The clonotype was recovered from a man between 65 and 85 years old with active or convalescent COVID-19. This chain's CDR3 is CASRDTSTDTQYF. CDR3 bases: TGTGCCAGCAGGGACACCAGCACAGATACGCAGTATTTT. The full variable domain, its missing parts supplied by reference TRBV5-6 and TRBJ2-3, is DAGVTQSPTHLIKTRGQQVTLRCSPKSGHDTVSWYQQALGQGPQFIFQYYEEEERQRGNFPDRFSGHQFPNYSSELNVNALLLGDSALYLCASRDTSTDTQYFGPGTRLTVL.